A selection of T cell receptor beta chains follows, all from one sample in a study of cytomegalovirus exposure and HLA in healthy donors. The data were produced by immunoSEQ multiplex PCR, yet TCRdb's version contains in-frame clones alone and is incomplete. The sample has approximately 140,000 clones, roughly 80% seen once. The sample was PBMCs. Every receptor here comes from a woman between 50 and 59 years old in good health and CMV-seronegative. The CDR3 runs from the conserved cysteine through the conserved F or W. A D gene is named only where the DNA matches it firmly. Rows give clone size only sometimes, using once, few, many, or a class for an expanded clone.

j_gene	d_gene	v_gene	abundance	CDR3nt	CDR3aa
TRBJ1-6	-	TRBV10-3	-	TGTGCCATCAGTGAGGTTTCAGGGTCTGATTCACCCCTCCACTTT	CAISEVSGSDSPLHF
TRBJ2-1	TRBD2	TRBV5-4	-	TGTGCCAGCAGCGGCGGGACTAGCGGGGGGGCTGGTTTGGATGAGCAGTTCTTC	CASSGGTSGGAGLDEQFF
TRBJ2-7	TRBD1	TRBV6-6	-	TGTGCCAGCAGTTACCTTCCGGGACAGGGTTACGAGCAGTACTTC	CASSYLPGQGYEQYF
TRBJ1-1	TRBD1	TRBV2	-	TGTGCCAGCAGTCGGACAGGGGGGGACGTCGGCACTGAAGCTTTCTTT	CASSRTGGDVGTEAFF
TRBJ2-3	TRBD2	TRBV4-2	-	TGTGCCAGCAGCCAAGATCTAGCGGGGGGAACAGATACGCAGTATTTT	CASSQDLAGGTDTQYF
TRBJ2-3	TRBD2	TRBV29-1	-	TGCAGCGTTTCGTTCCAGCGGGGGCCCACAGATGCGCAGTATTTT	CSVSFQRGPTDAQYF
TRBJ2-5	TRBD1	TRBV4-1	once	TGCGCCAGCAGCCTGAACAGGGGGCCCGAGACCCAGTACTTC	CASSLNRGPETQYF
TRBJ1-5	-	TRBV18	-	TGTGCCAGCTCTCCTTCTTTCCCGGGGAACAGCCAGCCCCAGCATTTT	CASSPSFPGNSQPQHF
TRBJ2-3	TRBD1	TRBV9	-	TGTGCCAGCAGCCCGACAGGGGGTGGCACAGATACGCAGTATTTT	CASSPTGGGTDTQYF
TRBJ1-4	-	TRBV10-3	-	TGTGCCATCAGTGAGTCTTATCTTGATGGTAGTAATGAAAAACTGTTTTTT	CAISESYLDGSNEKLFF
TRBJ1-5	-	TRBV4-1	-	TGCGCCAGCAGCCGATCCCCAGGGGTGAGCAATCAGCCCCAGCATTTT	CASSRSPGVSNQPQHF
TRBJ2-5	TRBD1	TRBV19	-	TGTGCCAGTAGTAGTACAGGGGGAATCGAGGAGACCCAGTACTTC	CASSSTGGIEETQYF
TRBJ2-1	TRBD1	TRBV7-2	-	TGTGCCAGCAGCTTATCCTGGACAGGGGAGGATGAGCAGTTCTTC	CASSLSWTGEDEQFF
TRBJ2-7	TRBD2	TRBV5-4	many	TGTGCCAGCAGCTTGGATGGGGGGGTGTACGAGCAGTACTTC	CASSLDGGVYEQYF
TRBJ2-2	-	TRBV7-2	-	TGTGCCAGCAGCTTACGAGAGGGCATGCGGGAGCTGTTTTTT	CASSLREGMRELFF
TRBJ1-2	TRBD1	TRBV18	-	TGTGCCAGCTCACCACCGGGACAGTATTATGGCTACACCTTC	CASSPPGQYYGYTF
TRBJ2-7	-	TRBV5-1	few	TGCGCCAGCAGCTTGGCCCCCCGCTACGGGCAGTACTTC	CASSLAPRYGQYF
TRBJ2-1	TRBD2	TRBV4-3	once	TGCGCCAGCAGCCAAGAATCGTGGGCTAGCGGGGGGCTCGGCTCCTACAATGAGCAGTTCTTC	CASSQESWASGGLGSYNEQFF
TRBJ2-2	-	TRBV7-3	-	TGTGCCAGCAGCTTGACTAAGGGCGGGGAGCTGTTTTTT	CASSLTKGGELFF
TRBJ2-3	-	TRBV5-1	-	TGCGCCAGCAGCTTTGCACAGCCGCGCACAGATACGCAGTATTTT	CASSFAQPRTDTQYF
TRBJ2-7	-	TRBV18	-	TGTGCCAGCTCACCACCGGGGGGTCAAACCCCCTACGAGCAGTACTTC	CASSPPGGQTPYEQYF
TRBJ2-2	-	TRBV9	-	TGTGCCAGCAGCGTCTTAACGAACACCGGGGAGCTGTTTTTT	CASSVLTNTGELFF
TRBJ2-3	TRBD2	TRBV7-2	few	TGTGCCAGCAGCTGGAGCGGGGACCCTAAAGATACGCAGTATTTT	CASSWSGDPKDTQYF
TRBJ2-3	-	TRBV25-1	once	TGTGCCAGCAGTGATGCGAGTAGTACAGGGCCTTTAGGGGATACGCAGTATTTT	CASSDASSTGPLGDTQYF